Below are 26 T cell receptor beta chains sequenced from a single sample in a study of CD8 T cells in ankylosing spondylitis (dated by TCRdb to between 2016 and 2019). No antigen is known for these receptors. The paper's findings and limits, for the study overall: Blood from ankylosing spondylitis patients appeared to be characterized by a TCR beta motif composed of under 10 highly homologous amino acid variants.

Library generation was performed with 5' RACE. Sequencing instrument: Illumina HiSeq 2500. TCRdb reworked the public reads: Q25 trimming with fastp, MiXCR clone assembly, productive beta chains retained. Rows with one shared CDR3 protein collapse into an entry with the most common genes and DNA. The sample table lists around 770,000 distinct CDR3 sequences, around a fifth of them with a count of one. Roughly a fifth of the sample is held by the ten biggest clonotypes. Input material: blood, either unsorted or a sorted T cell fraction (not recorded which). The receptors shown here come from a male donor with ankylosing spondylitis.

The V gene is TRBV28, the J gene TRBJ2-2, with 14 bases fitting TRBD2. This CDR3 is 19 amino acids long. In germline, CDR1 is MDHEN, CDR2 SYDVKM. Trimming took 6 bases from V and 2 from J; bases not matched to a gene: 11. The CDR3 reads CASRLPGLAGDYNTGELFF. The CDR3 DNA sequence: TGTGCCAGCAGACTTCCGGGACTAGCGGGAGATTATAACACCGGGGAGCTGTTTTTT.

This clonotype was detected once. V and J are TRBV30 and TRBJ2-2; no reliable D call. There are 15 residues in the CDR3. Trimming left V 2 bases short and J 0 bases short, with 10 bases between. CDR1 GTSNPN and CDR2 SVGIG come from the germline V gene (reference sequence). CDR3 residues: CAWSPLGTNTGELFF. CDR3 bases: TGTGCCTGGAGTCCGCTGGGAACGAACACCGGGGAGCTGTTTTTT.

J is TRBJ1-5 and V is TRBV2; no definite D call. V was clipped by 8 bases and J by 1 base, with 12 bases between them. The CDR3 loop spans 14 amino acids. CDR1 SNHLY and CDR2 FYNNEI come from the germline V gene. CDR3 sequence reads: CASSIVQSNQPQHF. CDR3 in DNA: TGTGCCAGCTCGATAGTACAAAGCAATCAGCCCCAGCATTTT.

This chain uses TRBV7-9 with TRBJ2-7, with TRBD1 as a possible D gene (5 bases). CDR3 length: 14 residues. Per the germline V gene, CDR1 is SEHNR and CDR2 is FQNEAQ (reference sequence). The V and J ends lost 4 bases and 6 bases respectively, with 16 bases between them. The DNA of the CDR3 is TGTGCCAGCAGCTCCAATCCGCAGGGATCCGAGCAGTACTTC. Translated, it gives CASSSNPQGSEQYF.

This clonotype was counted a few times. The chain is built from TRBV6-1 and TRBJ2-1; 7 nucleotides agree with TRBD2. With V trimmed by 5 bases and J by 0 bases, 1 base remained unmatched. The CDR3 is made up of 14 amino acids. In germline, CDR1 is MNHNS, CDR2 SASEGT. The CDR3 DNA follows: TGTGCCAGCAGTACGGGAGGCTCCTACAATGAGCAGTTCTTC. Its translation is CASSTGGSYNEQFF.

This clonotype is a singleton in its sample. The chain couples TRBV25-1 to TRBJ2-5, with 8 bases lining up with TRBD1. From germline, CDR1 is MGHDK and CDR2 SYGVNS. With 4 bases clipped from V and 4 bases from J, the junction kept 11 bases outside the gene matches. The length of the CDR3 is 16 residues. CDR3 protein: CASSGLGDRRGETQYF. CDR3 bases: TGTGCCAGCAGTGGTTTGGGGGACAGGCGGGGAGAGACCCAGTACTTC.

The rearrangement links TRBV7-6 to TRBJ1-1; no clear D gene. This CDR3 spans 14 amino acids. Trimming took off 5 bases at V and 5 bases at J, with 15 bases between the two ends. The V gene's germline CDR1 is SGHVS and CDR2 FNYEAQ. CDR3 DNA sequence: TGTGCCAGCAGCGCGACCGAGCCCCCGACTGAAGCTTTCTTT. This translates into CASSATEPPTEAFF.

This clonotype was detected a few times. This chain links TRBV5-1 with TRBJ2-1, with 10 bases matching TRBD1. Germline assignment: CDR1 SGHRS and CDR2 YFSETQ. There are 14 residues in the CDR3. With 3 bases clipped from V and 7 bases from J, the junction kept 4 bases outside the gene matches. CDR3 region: CASSWTGGWNEQFF. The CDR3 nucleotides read TGCGCCAGCAGCTGGACAGGGGGTTGGAATGAGCAGTTCTTC. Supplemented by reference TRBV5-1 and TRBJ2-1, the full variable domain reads KAGVTQTPRYLIKTRGQQVTLSCSPISGHRSVSWYQQTPGQGLQFLFEYFSETQRNKGNFPGRFSGRQFSNSRSEMNVSTLELGDSALYLCASSWTGGWNEQFFGPGTRLTVL.

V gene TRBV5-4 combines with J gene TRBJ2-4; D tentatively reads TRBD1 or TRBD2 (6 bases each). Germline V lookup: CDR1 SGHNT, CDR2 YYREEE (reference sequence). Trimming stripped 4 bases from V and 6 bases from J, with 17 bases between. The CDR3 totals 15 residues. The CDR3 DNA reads TGTGCCAGCAGCCAGAGGACGGGGGCCGGAAACATTCAGTACTTC. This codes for CASSQRTGAGNIQYF.

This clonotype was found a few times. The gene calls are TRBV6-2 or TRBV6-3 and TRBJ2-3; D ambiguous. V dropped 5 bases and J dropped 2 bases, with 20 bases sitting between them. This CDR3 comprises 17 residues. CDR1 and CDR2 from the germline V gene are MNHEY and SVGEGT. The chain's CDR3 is CASSEPTRTDSTDTQYF. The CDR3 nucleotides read TGTGCCAGCAGTGAACCTACACGAACGGATTCCACAGATACGCAGTATTTT.

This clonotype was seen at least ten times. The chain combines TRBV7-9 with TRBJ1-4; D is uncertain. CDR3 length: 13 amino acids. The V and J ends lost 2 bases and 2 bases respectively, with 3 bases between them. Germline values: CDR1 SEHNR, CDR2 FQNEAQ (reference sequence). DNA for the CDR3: TGTGCCAGCAGCTTACGGACTAATGAAAAACTGTTTTTT. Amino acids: CASSLRTNEKLFF.

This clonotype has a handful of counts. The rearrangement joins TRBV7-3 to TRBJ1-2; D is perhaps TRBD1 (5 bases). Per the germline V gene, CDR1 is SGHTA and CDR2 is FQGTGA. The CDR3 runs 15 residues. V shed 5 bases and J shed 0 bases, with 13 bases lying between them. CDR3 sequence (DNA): TGTGCCAGCAGCATCAAGGGACCGACTAACTATGGCTACACCTTC. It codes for CASSIKGPTNYGYTF.

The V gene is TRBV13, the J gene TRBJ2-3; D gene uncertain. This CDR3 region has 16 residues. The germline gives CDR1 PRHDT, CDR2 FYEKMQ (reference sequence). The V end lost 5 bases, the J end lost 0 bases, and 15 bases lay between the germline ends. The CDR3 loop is CASSPGLLASTDTQYF. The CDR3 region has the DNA TGTGCCAGCAGCCCCGGGCTCCTTGCTAGCACAGATACGCAGTATTTT.

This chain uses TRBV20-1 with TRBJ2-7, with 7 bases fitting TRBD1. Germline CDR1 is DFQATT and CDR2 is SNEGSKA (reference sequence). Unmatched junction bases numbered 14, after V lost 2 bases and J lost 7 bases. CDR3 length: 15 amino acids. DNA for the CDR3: TGCAGTGCTAGACCGTCGACAGGGATCCCTACAGAGCAGTACTTC. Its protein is CSARPSTGIPTEQYF.

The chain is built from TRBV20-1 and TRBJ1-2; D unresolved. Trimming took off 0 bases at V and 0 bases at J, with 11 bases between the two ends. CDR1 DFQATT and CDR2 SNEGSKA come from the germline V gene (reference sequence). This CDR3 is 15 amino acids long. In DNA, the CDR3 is TGCAGTGCTAGAGATGGCTCCCAATCTAACTATGGCTACACCTTC. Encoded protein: CSARDGSQSNYGYTF.

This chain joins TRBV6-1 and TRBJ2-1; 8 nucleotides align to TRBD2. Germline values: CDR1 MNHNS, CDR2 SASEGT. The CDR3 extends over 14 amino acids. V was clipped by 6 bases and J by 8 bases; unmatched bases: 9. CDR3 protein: CASRREGLYYEQFF. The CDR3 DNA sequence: TGTGCCAGCAGACGGGAGGGCCTATACTATGAGCAGTTCTTC.

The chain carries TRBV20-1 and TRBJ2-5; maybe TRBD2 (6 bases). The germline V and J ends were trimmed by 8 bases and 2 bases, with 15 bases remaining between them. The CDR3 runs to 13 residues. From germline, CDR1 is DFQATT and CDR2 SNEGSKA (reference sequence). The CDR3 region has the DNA TGCAGTCAATCGGGCGGGAAGCAAGAGACCCAGTACTTC. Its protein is CSQSGGKQETQYF.

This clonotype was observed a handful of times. The CDR3 loop reads CATSGGPYNEQFF. CDR3 nucleotides: TGTGCCACCAGCGGGGGGCCCTACAATGAGCAGTTCTTC. This chain links TRBV10-3 with TRBJ2-1; 9 nucleotides align to TRBD2. Germline V lookup: CDR1 ENHRY, CDR2 SYGVKD. V gave up 10 bases and J gave up 2 bases; unmatched junction bases: 3. The length of the CDR3 is 13 residues.

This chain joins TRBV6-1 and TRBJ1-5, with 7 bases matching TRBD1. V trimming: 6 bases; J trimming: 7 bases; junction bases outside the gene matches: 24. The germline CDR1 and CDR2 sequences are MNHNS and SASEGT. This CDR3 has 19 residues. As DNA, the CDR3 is TGTGCCAGCAGCCCCCTAAACGTCTTTTCGACAGGGCGAGGGCAGCCCCAGCATTTT. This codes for CASSPLNVFSTGRGQPQHF.

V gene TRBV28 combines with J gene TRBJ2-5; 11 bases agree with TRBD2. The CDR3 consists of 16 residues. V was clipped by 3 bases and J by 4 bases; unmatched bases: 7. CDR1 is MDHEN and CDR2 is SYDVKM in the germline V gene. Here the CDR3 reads CASSLMMGTSGETQYF. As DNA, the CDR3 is TGTGCCAGCAGTTTGATGATGGGGACTAGCGGAGAGACCCAGTACTTC.

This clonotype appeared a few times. CDR3 DNA sequence: TGTGCCAGCAGCTTGGACCTACGCGGGGACATTCAGTACTTC. It encodes CASSLDLRGDIQYF. V gene TRBV7-2 combines with J gene TRBJ2-4; D might be TRBD2 (6 bases). Germline assignment: CDR1 SGHTA and CDR2 FQGNSA. This CDR3 has 14 amino acids. Trimming took 3 bases from V and 8 from J, leaving 14 bases between them. Full variable domain (rest looked up from reference TRBV7-2 and TRBJ2-4): GAGVSQSPSNKVTEKGKDVELRCDPISGHTALYWYRQSLGQGLEFLIYFQGNSAPDKSGLPSDRFSAERTGGSVSTLTIQRTQQEDSAVYLCASSLDLRGDIQYFGAGTRLSVL.

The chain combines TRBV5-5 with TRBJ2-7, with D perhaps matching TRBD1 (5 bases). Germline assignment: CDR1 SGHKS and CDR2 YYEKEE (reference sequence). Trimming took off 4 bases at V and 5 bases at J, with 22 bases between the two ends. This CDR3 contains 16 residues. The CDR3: CASSELQGIERNEQYF. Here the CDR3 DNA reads TGTGCCAGCAGCGAGCTGCAGGGAATCGAAAGGAACGAGCAGTACTTC.

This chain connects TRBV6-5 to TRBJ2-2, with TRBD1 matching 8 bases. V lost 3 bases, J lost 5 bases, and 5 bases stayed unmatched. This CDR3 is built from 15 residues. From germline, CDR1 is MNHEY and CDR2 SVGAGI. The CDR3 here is CASSYQGARTGELFF. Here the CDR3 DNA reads TGTGCCAGCAGTTATCAGGGGGCTCGGACCGGGGAGCTGTTTTTT.

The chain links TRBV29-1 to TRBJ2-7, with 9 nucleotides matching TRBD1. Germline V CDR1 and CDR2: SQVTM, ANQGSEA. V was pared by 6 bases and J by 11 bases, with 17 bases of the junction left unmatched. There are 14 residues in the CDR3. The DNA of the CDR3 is TGCAGCGTCACGCCGGGACAGGGCCCGCTGAGGGAGTACTTC. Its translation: CSVTPGQGPLREYF.

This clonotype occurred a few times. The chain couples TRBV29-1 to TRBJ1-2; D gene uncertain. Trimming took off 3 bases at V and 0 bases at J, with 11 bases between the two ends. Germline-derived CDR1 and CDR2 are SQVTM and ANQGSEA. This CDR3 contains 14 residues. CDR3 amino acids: CSVDAGTANYGYTF. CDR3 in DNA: TGCAGCGTTGACGCGGGAACAGCTAACTATGGCTACACCTTC.

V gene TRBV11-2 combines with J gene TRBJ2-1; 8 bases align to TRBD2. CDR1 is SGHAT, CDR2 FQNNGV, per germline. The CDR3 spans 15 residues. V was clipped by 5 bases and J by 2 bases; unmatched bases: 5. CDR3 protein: CASSHGGAPYNEQFF. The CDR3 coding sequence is TGTGCCAGCAGCCACGGGGGGGCCCCCTACAATGAGCAGTTCTTC.